This TCR beta chain was identified during a study of blood T cell repertoires in COVID-19. Study details: Sites in the United States, Italy and Spain provided acute and convalescent COVID-19 samples. PBMCs, B-cell-depleted T cells, or T cells provided the cDNA or gDNA that made up the material.

The length of the CDR3 is 13 residues. V was shortened by 1 base and J by 9 bases, with 10 bases between the two germline ends. CDR1 SNHLY and CDR2 FYNNEI come from the germline V gene. Under the authors' procedure: From reference gene primer amplification, estimates of nucleated cell counts were derived. TCRdb's table, derived via immunoSEQ multiplex PCR, lists solely in-frame clones and lacks some. From that table come the V and J calls and clone size; the DNA was used to work out D and trimming. Of 90,000 to 150,000 clones in the sample, about 83% were seen once. Sequencing input: peripheral blood. The clonotype comes from a man between 65 and 80 years old with acute or convalescent COVID-19. V is TRBV2 and J is TRBJ2-1; D is ambiguous. The CDR3: CASSEVVSGEQFF. CDR3 nucleotides: TGTGCCAGCAGTGAAGTGGTGTCAGGTGAGCAGTTCTTC.